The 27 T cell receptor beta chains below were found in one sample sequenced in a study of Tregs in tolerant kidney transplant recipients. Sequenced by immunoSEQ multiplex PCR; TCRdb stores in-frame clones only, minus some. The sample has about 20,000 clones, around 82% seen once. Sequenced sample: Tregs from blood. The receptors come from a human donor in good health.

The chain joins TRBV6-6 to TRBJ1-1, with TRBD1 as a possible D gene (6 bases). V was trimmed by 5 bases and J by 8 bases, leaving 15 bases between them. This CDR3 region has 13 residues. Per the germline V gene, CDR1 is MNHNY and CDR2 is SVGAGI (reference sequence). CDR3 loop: CASSLPQGPEAFF. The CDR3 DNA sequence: TGTGCCAGCAGTCTTCCCCAGGGGCCCGAAGCTTTCTTT.

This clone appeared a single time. CDR3 nucleotides: TGTGCCAGCAGTTTGGGTAGCTCGGGCACAGATACGCAGTATTTT. Its translation is CASSLGSSGTDTQYF. The chain carries TRBV28 and TRBJ2-3; D uncertain. V was shortened by 3 bases and J by 1 base, with 11 bases between the two germline ends. Germline CDR1 reads MDHEN; CDR2 reads SYDVKM. This CDR3 has 15 amino acids.

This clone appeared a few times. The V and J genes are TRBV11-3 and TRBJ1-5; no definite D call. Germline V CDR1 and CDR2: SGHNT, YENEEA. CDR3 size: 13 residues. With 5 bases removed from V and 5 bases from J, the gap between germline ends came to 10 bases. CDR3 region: CASSERRDQPQHF. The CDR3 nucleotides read TGTGCCAGCAGCGAACGGCGAGATCAGCCCCAGCATTTT.

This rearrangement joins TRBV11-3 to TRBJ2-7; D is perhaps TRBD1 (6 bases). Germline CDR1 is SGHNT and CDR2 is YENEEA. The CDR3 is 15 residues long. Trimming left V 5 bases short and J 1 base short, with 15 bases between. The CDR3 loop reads CASSLSGDRSYEQYF. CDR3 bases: TGTGCCAGCAGCCTCTCAGGGGATAGGTCCTACGAGCAGTACTTC.

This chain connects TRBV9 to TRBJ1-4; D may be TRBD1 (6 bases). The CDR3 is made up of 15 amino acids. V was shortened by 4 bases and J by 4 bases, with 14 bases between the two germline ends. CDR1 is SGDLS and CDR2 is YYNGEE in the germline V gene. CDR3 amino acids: CASSLEGGFNEKLFF. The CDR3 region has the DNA TGTGCCAGCAGCTTGGAGGGGGGTTTTAATGAAAAACTGTTTTTT.

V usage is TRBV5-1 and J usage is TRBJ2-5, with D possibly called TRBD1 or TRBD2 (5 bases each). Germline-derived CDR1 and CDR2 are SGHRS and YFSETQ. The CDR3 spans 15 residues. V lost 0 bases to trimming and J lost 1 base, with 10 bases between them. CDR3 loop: CASSLANGAQETQYF. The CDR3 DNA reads TGCGCCAGCAGCTTGGCCAACGGGGCCCAAGAGACCCAGTACTTC. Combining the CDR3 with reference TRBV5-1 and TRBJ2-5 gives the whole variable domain KAGVTQTPRYLIKTRGQQVTLSCSPISGHRSVSWYQQTPGQGLQFLFEYFSETQRNKGNFPGRFSGRQFSNSRSEMNVSTLELGDSALYLCASSLANGAQETQYFGPGTRLLVL.

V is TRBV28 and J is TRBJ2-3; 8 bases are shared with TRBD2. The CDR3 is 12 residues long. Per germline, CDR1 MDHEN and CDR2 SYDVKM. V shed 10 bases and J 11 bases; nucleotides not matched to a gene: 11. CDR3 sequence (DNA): TGTGCCACGTGTAGCGGGAAGAAGAAGCAGTATTTT. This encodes CATCSGKKKQYF.

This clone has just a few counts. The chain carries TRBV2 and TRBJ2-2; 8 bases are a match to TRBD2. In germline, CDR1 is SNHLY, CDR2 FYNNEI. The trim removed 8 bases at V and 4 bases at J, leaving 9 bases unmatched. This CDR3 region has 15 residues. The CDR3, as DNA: TGTGCCAGCGACCTCCTTAGCGGGGCCACCGGGGAGCTGTTTTTT. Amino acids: CASDLLSGATGELFF.

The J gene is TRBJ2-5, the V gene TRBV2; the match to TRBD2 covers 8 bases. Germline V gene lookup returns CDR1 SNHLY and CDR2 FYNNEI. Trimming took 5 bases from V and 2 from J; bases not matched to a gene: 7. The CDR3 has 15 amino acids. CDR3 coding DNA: TGTGCCAGCAGTTTCTCGGGGGGGACACAAGAGACCCAGTACTTC. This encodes CASSFSGGTQETQYF.

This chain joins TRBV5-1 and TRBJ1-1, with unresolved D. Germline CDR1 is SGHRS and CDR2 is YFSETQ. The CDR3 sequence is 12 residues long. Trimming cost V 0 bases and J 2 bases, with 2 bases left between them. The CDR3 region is CASSLANTEAFF. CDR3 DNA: TGCGCCAGCAGCTTGGCCAACACTGAAGCTTTCTTT.

In DNA form, the CDR3 reads TGTGCCAGCAGCTTGCTGGGGGCTGGGGCCAACGTCCTGACTTTC. Translated, it gives CASSLLGAGANVLTF. This chain uses TRBV5-8 with TRBJ2-6; D may match TRBD1 or TRBD2 (5 bases each). CDR3 length equals 15 residues. The V gene's germline CDR1 is SGHTS and CDR2 YDEGEE. V was clipped by 1 base and J by 2 bases, with 7 bases between them.

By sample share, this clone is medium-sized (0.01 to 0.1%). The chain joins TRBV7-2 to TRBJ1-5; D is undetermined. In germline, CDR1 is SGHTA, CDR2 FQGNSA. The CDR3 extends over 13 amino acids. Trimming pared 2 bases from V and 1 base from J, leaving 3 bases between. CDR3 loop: CASSLSSNQPQHF. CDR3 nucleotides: TGTGCCAGCAGCTTATCCAGCAATCAGCCCCAGCATTTT.

The CDR3 coding sequence is TGTGCCAGCTCACCGGACAGGGGGCTAGGTGGCAATCAGCCCCAGCATTTT. Its protein product is CASSPDRGLGGNQPQHF. The chain employs TRBV18 and TRBJ1-5; 11 bases are shared with TRBD1. The CDR3 is 17 amino acids. CDR1 KGHSH and CDR2 LQKENI come from the germline V gene. V dropped 3 bases and J dropped 2; count of bases not matched to a gene: 6. Full variable domain (remainder filled in from reference TRBV18 and TRBJ1-5): NAGVMQNPRHLVRRRGQEARLRCSPMKGHSHVYWYRQLPEEGLKFMVYLQKENIIDESGMPKERFSAEFPKEGPSILRIQQVVRGDSAAYFCASSPDRGLGGNQPQHFGDGTRLSIL.

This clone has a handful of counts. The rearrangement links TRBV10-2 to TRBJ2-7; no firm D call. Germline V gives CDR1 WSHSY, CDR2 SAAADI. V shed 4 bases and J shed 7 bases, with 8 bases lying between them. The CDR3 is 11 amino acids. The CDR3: CASSGWIEQYF. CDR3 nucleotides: TGCGCCAGCAGTGGTTGGATAGAGCAGTACTTC.

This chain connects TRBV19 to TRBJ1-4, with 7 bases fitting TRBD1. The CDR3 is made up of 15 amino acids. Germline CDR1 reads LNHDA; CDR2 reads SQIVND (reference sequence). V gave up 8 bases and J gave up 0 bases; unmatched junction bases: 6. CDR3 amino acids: CASGSGTATNEKLFF. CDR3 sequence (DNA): TGTGCCAGTGGCTCCGGGACAGCAACTAATGAAAAACTGTTTTTT. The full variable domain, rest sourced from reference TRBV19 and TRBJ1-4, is DGGITQSPKYLFRKEGQNVTLSCEQNLNHDAMYWYRQDPGQGLRLIYYSQIVNDFQKGDIAEGYSVSREKKESFPLTVTSAQKNPTAFYLCASGSGTATNEKLFFGSGTQLSVL.

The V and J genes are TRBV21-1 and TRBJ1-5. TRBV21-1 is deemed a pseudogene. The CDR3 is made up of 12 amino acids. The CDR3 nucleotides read TGTGCCAGCAGTCGAGAGAATCAGCCCCAGCATTTT. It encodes CASSRENQPQHF.

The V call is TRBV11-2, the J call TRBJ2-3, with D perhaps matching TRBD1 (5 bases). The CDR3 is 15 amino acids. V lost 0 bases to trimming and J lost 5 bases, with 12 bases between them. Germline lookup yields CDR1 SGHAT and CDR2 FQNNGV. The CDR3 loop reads CASSLDGAVGDTQYF. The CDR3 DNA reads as TGTGCCAGCAGCTTAGATGGGGCAGTTGGAGATACGCAGTATTTT.

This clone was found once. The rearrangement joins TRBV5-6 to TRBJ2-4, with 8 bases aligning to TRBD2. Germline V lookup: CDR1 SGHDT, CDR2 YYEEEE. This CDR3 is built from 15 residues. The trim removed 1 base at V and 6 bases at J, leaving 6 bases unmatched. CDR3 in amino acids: CASSLTTGRGNIQYF. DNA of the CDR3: TGTGCCAGCAGCTTGACTACCGGGAGGGGAAACATTCAGTACTTC.

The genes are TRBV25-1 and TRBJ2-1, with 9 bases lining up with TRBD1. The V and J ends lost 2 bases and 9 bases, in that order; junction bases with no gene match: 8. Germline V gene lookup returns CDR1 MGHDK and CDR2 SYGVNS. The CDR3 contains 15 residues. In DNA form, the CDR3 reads TGTGCCAGCAGTGAACCGGGACAGGGTTTGGGTGAGCAGTTCTTC. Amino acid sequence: CASSEPGQGLGEQFF.

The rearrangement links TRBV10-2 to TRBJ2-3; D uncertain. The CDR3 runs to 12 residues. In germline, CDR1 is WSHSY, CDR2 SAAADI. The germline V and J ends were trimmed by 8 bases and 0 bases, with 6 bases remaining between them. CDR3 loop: CASSSSTDTQYF. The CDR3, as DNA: TGCGCCAGCTCCTCTAGCACAGATACGCAGTATTTT.

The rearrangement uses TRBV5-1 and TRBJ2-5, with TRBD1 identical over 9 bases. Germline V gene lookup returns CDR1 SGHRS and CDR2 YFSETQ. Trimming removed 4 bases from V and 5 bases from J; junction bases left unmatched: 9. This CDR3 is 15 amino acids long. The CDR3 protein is CASSQRIGQGETQYF. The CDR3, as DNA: TGCGCCAGCAGCCAGCGGATAGGACAGGGGGAGACCCAGTACTTC.

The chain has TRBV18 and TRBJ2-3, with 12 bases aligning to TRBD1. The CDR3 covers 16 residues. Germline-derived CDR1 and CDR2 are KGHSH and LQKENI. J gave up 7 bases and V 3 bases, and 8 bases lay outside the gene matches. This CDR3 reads CASSPLGTGGQNTQYF. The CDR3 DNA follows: TGTGCCAGCTCACCCCTAGGGACAGGGGGCCAAAATACGCAGTATTTT.

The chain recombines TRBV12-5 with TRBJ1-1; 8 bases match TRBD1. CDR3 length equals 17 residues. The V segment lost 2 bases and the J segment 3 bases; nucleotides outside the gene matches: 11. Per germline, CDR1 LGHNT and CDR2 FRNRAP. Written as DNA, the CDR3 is TGTGCTAGTGGTTTGCGAGACAGGGGCCAACGGGACACTGAAGCTTTCTTT. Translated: CASGLRDRGQRDTEAFF.

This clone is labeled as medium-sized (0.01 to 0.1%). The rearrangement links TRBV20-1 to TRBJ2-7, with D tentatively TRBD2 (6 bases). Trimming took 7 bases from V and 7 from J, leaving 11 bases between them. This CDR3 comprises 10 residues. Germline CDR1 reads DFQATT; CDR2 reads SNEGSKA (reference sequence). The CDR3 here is CSVMAGEQYF. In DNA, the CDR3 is TGCAGTGTTATGGCGGGGGAGCAGTACTTC.

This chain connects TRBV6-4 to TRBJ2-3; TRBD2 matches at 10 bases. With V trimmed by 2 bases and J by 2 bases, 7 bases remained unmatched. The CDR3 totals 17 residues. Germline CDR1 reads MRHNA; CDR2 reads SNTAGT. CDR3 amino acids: CASSDVFLAGVTDTQYF. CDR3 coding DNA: TGTGCCAGCAGTGACGTTTTTCTAGCGGGAGTCACAGATACGCAGTATTTT.

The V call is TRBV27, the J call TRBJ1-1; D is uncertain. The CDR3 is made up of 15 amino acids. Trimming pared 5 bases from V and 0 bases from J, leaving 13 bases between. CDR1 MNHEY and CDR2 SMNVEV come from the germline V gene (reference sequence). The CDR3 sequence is CASSPRTDLNTEAFF. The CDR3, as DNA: TGTGCCAGCAGTCCTCGGACGGACCTGAACACTGAAGCTTTCTTT.

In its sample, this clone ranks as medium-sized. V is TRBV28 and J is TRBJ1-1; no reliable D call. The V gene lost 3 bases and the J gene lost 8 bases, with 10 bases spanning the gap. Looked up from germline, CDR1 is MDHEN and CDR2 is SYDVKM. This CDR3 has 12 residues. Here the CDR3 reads CASSFPLSEAFF. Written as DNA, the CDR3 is TGTGCCAGCAGTTTCCCCCTTTCCGAAGCTTTCTTT.